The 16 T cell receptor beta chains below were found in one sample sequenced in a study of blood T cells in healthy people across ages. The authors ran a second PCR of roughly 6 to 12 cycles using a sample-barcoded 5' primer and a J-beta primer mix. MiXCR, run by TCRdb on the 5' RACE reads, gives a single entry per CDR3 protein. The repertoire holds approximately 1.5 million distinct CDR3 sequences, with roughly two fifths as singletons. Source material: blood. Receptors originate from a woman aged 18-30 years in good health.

CDR3 region: CSARDRGVNNSPLHF. CDR3 coding DNA: TGCAGTGCTAGAGATCGGGGGGTCAATAATTCACCCCTCCACTTT. The chain has TRBV20-1 and TRBJ1-6; tentative D call: TRBD1 (5 bases). Germline values: CDR1 DFQATT, CDR2 SNEGSKA (reference sequence). The CDR3 loop spans 15 amino acids. V was trimmed by 0 bases and J by 5 bases, leaving 11 bases between them.

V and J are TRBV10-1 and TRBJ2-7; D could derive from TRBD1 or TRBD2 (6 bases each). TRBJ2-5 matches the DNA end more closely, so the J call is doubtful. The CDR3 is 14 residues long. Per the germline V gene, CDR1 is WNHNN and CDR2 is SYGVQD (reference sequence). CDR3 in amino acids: CATTIVGGEETQYF. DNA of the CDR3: TGCGCCACCACGATTGTGGGGGGCGAAGAGACCCAGTACTTC.

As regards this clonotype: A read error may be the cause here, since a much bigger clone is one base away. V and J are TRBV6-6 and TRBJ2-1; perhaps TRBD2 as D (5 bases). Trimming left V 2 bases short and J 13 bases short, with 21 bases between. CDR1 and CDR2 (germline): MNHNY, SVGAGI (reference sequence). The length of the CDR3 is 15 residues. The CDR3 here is CASSYPDGQWETQFF. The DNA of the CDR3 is TGTGCCAGCAGTTACCCGGACGGTCAGTGGGAGACCCAGTTCTTC.

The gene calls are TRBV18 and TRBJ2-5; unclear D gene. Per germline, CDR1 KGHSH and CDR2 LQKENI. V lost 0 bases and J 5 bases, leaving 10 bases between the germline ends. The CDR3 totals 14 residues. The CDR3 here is CASSPPNRAETQYF. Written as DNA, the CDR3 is TGTGCCAGCTCACCACCGAATAGAGCTGAGACCCAGTACTTC.

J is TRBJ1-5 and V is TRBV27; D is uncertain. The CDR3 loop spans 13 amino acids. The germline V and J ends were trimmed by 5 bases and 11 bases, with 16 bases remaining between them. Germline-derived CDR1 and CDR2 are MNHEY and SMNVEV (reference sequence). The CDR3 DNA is TGTGCCAGCAGTCCCGGGCACTTCTCGACCCAGCATTTT. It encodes CASSPGHFSTQHF.

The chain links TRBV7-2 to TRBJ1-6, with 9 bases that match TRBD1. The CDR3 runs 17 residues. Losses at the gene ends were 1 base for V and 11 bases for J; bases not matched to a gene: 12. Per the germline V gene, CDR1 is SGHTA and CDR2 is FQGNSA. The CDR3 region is CASSLVRGDRGITPLHF. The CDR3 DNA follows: TGTGCCAGCAGCTTAGTCAGGGGTGACAGGGGGATTACACCCCTCCACTTT.

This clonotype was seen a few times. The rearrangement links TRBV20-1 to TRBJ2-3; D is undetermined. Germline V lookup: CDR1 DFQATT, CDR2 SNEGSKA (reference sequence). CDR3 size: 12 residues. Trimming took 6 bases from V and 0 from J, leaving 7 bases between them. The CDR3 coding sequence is TGCAGTGCCGAGAGTAGCACAGATACGCAGTATTTT. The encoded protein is CSAESSTDTQYF.

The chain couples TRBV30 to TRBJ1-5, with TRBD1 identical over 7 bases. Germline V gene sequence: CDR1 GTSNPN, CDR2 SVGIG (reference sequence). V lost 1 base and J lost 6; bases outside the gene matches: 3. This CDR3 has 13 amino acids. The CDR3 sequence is CAWSGTGGQPQHF. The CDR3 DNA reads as TGTGCCTGGAGTGGGACAGGCGGTCAGCCCCAGCATTTT.

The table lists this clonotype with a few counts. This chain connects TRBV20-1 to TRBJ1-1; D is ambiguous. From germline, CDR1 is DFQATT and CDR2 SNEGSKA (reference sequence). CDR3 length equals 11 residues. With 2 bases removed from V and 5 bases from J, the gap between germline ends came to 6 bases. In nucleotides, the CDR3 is TGCAGTGCTAGAAAATCTACTGAAGCTTTCTTT. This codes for CSARKSTEAFF.

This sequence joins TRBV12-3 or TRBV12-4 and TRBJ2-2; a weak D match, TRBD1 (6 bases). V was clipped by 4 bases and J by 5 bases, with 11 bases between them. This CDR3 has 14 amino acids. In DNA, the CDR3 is TGTGCCAGCAGTTCGGACAGTTATACCGGGGAGCTGTTTTTT. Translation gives CASSSDSYTGELFF.

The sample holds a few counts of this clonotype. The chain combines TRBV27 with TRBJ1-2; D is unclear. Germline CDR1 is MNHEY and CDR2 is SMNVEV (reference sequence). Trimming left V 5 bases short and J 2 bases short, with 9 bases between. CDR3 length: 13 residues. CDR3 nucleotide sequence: TGTGCCAGCAGTGATGCACCGAACTATGGCTACACCTTC. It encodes CASSDAPNYGYTF.

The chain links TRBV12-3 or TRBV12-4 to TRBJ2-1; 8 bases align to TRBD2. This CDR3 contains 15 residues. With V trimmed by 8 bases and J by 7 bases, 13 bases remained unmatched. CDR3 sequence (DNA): TGTGCCAGCCGCTTCTCACGAGCGGGGGTTAATGAGCAGTTCTTC. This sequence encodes CASRFSRAGVNEQFF.

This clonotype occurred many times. The CDR3 DNA reads as TGTGCCAGCAGTTTCACGTGGGAGCAGTTCTTC. Translating it yields CASSFTWEQFF. The chain recombines TRBV12-3 or TRBV12-4 with TRBJ2-1; no definite D call. Between the trimmed V and J ends, which lost 3 bases and 10 bases, there was a span of 7 bases. The CDR3 runs to 11 residues.

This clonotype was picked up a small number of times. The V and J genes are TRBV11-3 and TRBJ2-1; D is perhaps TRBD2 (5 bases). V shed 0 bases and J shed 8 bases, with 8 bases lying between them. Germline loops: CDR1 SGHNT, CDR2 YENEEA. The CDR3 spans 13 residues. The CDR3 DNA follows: TGTGCCAGCAGCTTAGATTGGCGGGATGAGCAGTTCTTC. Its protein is CASSLDWRDEQFF.

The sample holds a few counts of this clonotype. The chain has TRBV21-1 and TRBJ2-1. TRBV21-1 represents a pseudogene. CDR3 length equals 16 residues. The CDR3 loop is CASTNNTGRFYNEQFF. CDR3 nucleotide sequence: TGTGCCAGCACCAACAACACAGGGAGATTCTACAATGAGCAGTTCTTC.

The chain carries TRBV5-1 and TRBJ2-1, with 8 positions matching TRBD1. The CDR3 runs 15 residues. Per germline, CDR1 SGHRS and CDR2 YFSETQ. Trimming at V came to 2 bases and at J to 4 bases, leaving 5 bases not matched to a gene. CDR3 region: CASSFTTGEYNEQFF. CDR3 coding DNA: TGCGCCAGCAGCTTCACGACAGGGGAGTACAATGAGCAGTTCTTC.